This T cell receptor (beta chain) was captured in a study of T cells in Graves' hyperthyroidism and ophthalmopathy. Study as a whole: Peripheral blood collection took place at initial diagnosis, before any treatment.

The table lists this clonotype with many counts. What it binds is unknown. General study findings and limits: Ophthalmopathy was model-predicted a median about 6.7 months pre-onset. Most clonotypes expanded in thyroid above 0.001 were likewise present in blood.

Authors of the study amplified TCR beta CDR3 regions from RNA transcripts. TCR CDR3 regions were first amplified by RT-PCR with HTBI primers. TCRdb itself ran the multiplex PCR reads through MiXCR, one entry per CDR3 protein. The sample holds around 440,000 distinct CDR3 sequences, around 16% seen once. PBMCs stemmed from 10 ml fresh peripheral blood. Germline V gene data show CDR1 as SQVTM and CDR2 as ANQGSEA. This CDR3 has 12 residues. V lost 1 base to trimming and J lost 7 bases, with 10 bases between them. Sequencing was carried out using blood. This chain links TRBV29-1 with TRBJ1-2; a possible D gene is TRBD1 (6 bases). The sequence came from a woman aged 18-29 years with Graves' hyperthyroidism. DNA of the CDR3: TGCAGCGTTGAAGGGCAGGGGAGTGGCTACACCTTC. Residues: CSVEGQGSGYTF. The whole variable domain, filled in from reference TRBV29-1 and TRBJ1-2, reads SAVISQKPSRDICQRGTSLTIQCQVDSQVTMMFWYRQQPGQSLTLIATANQGSEATYESGFVIDKFPISRPNLTFSTLTVSNMSPEDSSIYLCSVEGQGSGYTFGSGTRLTVV.